The 25 T cell receptor beta chains reported below all come from one sample, sequenced in a study of T-cell reconstitution after alpha-beta-depleted transplantation in children. The library targeted TCRbeta and was prepared with unique molecular identifiers. MiXCR, applied by TCRdb to the PCR reads, yields one record per CDR3 protein. The data show approximately 200,000 distinct CDR3 sequences, about 15% seen once. The starting material was PBMCs from the stem cell graft donor, obtained from the stem cell graft. The source of these receptors is a human donor who donated a stem cell graft to a child with acute lymphoblastic leukemia.

The chain carries TRBV7-2 and TRBJ2-3; the match to TRBD2 covers 12 bases. This CDR3 comprises 16 residues. V gave up 6 bases and J gave up 9 bases; unmatched junction bases: 13. The germline V gene encodes CDR1 SGHTA and CDR2 FQGNSA. The CDR3 DNA is TGTGCCAGCAGAAAGACTAGCGGGAGTGTGGTTAGGACGCAGTATTTT. Amino acid sequence: CASRKTSGSVVRTQYF.

The gene calls are TRBV28 and TRBJ1-1, with D perhaps matching TRBD1 (6 bases). This CDR3 has 13 residues. Germline V lookup: CDR1 MDHEN, CDR2 SYDVKM. Trimming shortened V by 6 bases and J by 6 bases, and 14 bases separated the two germline ends. The CDR3 region has the DNA TGTGCCAGCAGAACGGGGGCGGTCCCTGAAGCTTTCTTT. Encoded protein: CASRTGAVPEAFF.

There are many counts of this clonotype. This chain joins TRBV12-3 or TRBV12-4 and TRBJ1-2; no definite D call. CDR3 size: 12 residues. Trimming took 3 bases from V and 6 from J, leaving 8 bases between them. CDR3 region: CASSFPGHGYTF. Written as DNA, the CDR3 is TGTGCCAGCAGTTTTCCAGGACATGGCTACACCTTC.

J is TRBJ1-1 and V is TRBV29-1; no clear D. V was trimmed by 7 bases and J by 0 bases, leaving 15 bases between them. This CDR3 region has 14 residues. Germline CDR1 is SQVTM and CDR2 is ANQGSEA. The CDR3 DNA reads as TGCAGCGCCGCTCCCCAAGGTTTGAACACTGAAGCTTTCTTT. Protein: CSAAPQGLNTEAFF.

About this clonotype itself: The junction differs from germline at one of its ends, possibly a read error. The chain combines TRBV28 with TRBJ2-5, with 7 nucleotides matching TRBD2. The CDR3 has 16 residues. Germline lookup yields CDR1 MDHEN and CDR2 SYDVKM. CDR3 sequence reads: CASSSGGGELGETEYF. For the CDR3, the DNA is TGTGCCAGCAGTAGTGGGGGGGGGGAGCTAGGTGAGACCGAGTACTTC.

This clonotype was recorded at least ten times. The chain recombines TRBV6-6 with TRBJ2-5, with D tentatively TRBD2 (5 bases). The CDR3 has 13 amino acids. V was trimmed by 7 bases and J by 2 bases, leaving 11 bases between them. The V gene's germline CDR1 is MNHNY and CDR2 SVGAGI (reference sequence). The CDR3 is CASTRAGQETQYF. Here the CDR3 DNA reads TGTGCCAGCACGAGGGCAGGACAAGAGACCCAGTACTTC.

This sequence joins TRBV28 and TRBJ2-7; D gene uncertain. In germline, CDR1 is MDHEN, CDR2 SYDVKM. This CDR3 has 14 residues. The V end lost 5 bases, the J end lost 3 bases, and 14 bases lay between the germline ends. This CDR3 reads CASSPSYGFYEQYF. The CDR3 DNA follows: TGTGCCAGCAGTCCGTCCTACGGTTTCTACGAGCAGTACTTC.

This clonotype has only one observation. It may be a read error: a sequence one base away is much more abundant. V usage is TRBV28 and J usage is TRBJ2-7; either TRBD1 or TRBD2 may supply D (5 bases each). Trimming took off 4 bases at V and 4 bases at J, with 17 bases between the two ends. This CDR3 has 15 residues. Germline CDR1 MDHEN, CDR2 SYDVKM. The chain's CDR3 is CASSSLGTGIYEQYF. The CDR3 DNA is TGTGCCAGCAGTTCCCTCGGGACGGGAATATACGAGCAGTACTTC.

Regarding this clonotype: A much larger clone differs by one base, so this may be a read error. It is likely a read error, because the conserved phenylalanine at the end of the CDR3 is missing. This chain links TRBV10-3 with TRBJ1-1; D is uncertain. Germline CDR1 is ENHRY and CDR2 is SYGVKD. The CDR3 runs to 14 residues. V was clipped by 4 bases and J by 1 base, with 10 bases between them. The CDR3 DNA reads as TGTGCCATCAGTGCCGACGGCGAGAACACTGAAGCTTTCTCT. Translation: CAISADGENTEAFS.

The sample holds many counts of this clonotype. This rearrangement joins TRBV5-1 to TRBJ2-1; weak D call: TRBD1 (6 bases). This CDR3 contains 12 residues. Germline loops: CDR1 SGHRS, CDR2 YFSETQ. The V and J ends lost 4 bases and 7 bases respectively, with 9 bases between them. The CDR3 is CASSHGTNEQFF. CDR3 sequence (DNA): TGCGCCAGCAGCCACGGGACAAATGAGCAGTTCTTC. The full variable domain, with the rest looked up from reference TRBV5-1 and TRBJ2-1, is KAGVTQTPRYLIKTRGQQVTLSCSPISGHRSVSWYQQTPGQGLQFLFEYFSETQRNKGNFPGRFSGRQFSNSRSEMNVSTLELGDSALYLCASSHGTNEQFFGPGTRLTVL.

This clonotype appeared many times. V gene TRBV12-3 or TRBV12-4 combines with J gene TRBJ1-1; 8 nucleotides align to TRBD1. The ends lost 5 bases at V and 7 bases at J; junction bases unmatched: 3. The CDR3 has 12 amino acids. CDR3 sequence reads: CASSARGLEAFF. The CDR3 DNA follows: TGTGCCAGCAGTGCCAGGGGGCTTGAAGCTTTCTTT.

This clonotype came up many times. The chain recombines TRBV20-1 with TRBJ2-1, with D possibly matching TRBD2 (5 bases). Trimming stripped 5 bases from V and 3 bases from J, with 14 bases between. Germline V gives CDR1 DFQATT, CDR2 SNEGSKA (reference sequence). The CDR3 is 14 residues long. CDR3 coding DNA: TGCAGTGCTCATAAGCGGAGGAACTACAATGAGCAGTTCTTC. Protein: CSAHKRRNYNEQFF.

This clonotype was seen many times. This chain uses TRBV6-1 with TRBJ1-1; tentatively, D is TRBD1 (5 bases). V gave up 6 bases and J gave up 2 bases, with 22 bases separating them. The CDR3 covers 17 residues. Germline CDR1 reads MNHNS; CDR2 reads SASEGT. This chain's CDR3 is CASSPKAGKGRNTEAFF. For the CDR3, the DNA is TGTGCCAGCAGCCCTAAGGCAGGGAAGGGACGCAACACTGAAGCTTTCTTT.

This clonotype appeared a few times. The chain couples TRBV7-9 to TRBJ2-5; D possibly corresponds to TRBD1 (5 bases). Germline CDR1 is SEHNR and CDR2 is FQNEAQ (reference sequence). This CDR3 is 16 amino acids long. V was cut by 5 bases and J by 0 bases, with 16 bases left in between. CDR3 DNA sequence: TGTGCCAGCAGCGCCAGGGCGGCCGGGTACCAAGAGACCCAGTACTTC. Protein: CASSARAAGYQETQYF.

This clonotype was detected many times. This chain connects TRBV2 to TRBJ1-5; tentative D call: TRBD1 (6 bases). In germline, CDR1 is SNHLY, CDR2 FYNNEI. The V end lost 6 bases, the J end lost 6 bases, and 18 bases lay between the germline ends. The CDR3 is 15 residues long. The chain's CDR3 is CASRGEGTRGQPQHF. In DNA, the CDR3 is TGTGCCAGCAGAGGGGAGGGGACAAGAGGTCAGCCCCAGCATTTT.

Ten or more counts support this clonotype. V usage is TRBV7-6 and J usage is TRBJ2-1; TRBD2 matches at 11 bases. The CDR3 consists of 15 residues. With V trimmed by 4 bases and J by 5 bases, 4 bases remained unmatched. Germline CDR1 and CDR2: SGHVS and FNYEAQ. This chain's CDR3 is CASSSSGRSHNEQFF. For the CDR3, the DNA is TGTGCCAGCAGCTCTAGCGGGAGGAGTCACAATGAGCAGTTCTTC.

Ten or more counts support this clonotype. One end of the junction varies from germline; a read error may be responsible. The rearrangement uses TRBV4-1 and TRBJ1-1; D possibly corresponds to TRBD1 (5 bases). This CDR3 spans 14 amino acids. Germline CDR1 reads MGHRA; CDR2 reads YSYEKL. Here the CDR3 reads CASSLGTLWTGAFF. The CDR3 region has the DNA TGCGCCAGCAGCCTAGGGACTCTTTGGACTGGAGCTTTCTTT.

V and J are TRBV19 and TRBJ1-5, with 7 bases matching TRBD1. The V segment lost 3 bases and the J segment 4 bases; nucleotides outside the gene matches: 9. The V gene's germline CDR1 is LNHDA and CDR2 SQIVND (reference sequence). This CDR3 has 16 amino acids. CDR3 DNA: TGTGCCAGTAGTATCCCCCGACAGGGTGAAAATCAGCCCCAGCATTTT. Its translation: CASSIPRQGENQPQHF.

This clonotype has at least ten counts. The V gene is TRBV5-1, the J gene TRBJ2-1; 8 nucleotides agree with TRBD2. V lost 2 bases to trimming and J lost 8 bases; unmatched junction nucleotides: 9. CDR1 and CDR2 from the germline V gene are SGHRS and YFSETQ. This CDR3 comprises 15 residues. The CDR3 loop is CASSFTSGKGDEQFF. CDR3 coding DNA: TGCGCCAGCAGCTTTACTAGCGGCAAAGGGGATGAGCAGTTCTTC.

V gene TRBV5-4 combines with J gene TRBJ2-5; TRBD2 matches 7 bases. J was trimmed by 2 bases and V by 1 base; bases with no gene match: 5. The CDR3 spans 15 residues. Germline CDR1 is SGHNT and CDR2 is YYREEE (reference sequence). The CDR3 here is CASSLKLGGQETQYF. DNA of the CDR3: TGTGCCAGCAGCTTGAAACTCGGGGGGCAAGAGACCCAGTACTTC.

The CDR3 sequence: CASSASPANTGELFF. CDR3 DNA sequence: TGTGCCAGCAGTGCCAGTCCCGCGAACACCGGGGAGCTGTTTTTT. This rearrangement joins TRBV6-4 to TRBJ2-2, with D hard to call. The CDR3 sequence is 15 residues long. Germline V lookup: CDR1 MRHNA, CDR2 SNTAGT. V lost 4 bases, J lost 0 bases, and 9 bases lay in between.

At least ten counts were recorded for this clonotype. This chain links TRBV7-9 with TRBJ1-6; 9 bases map to TRBD1. Germline trimming cut 4 bases from V and 10 bases from J; bases unmatched to any gene: 2. Per germline, CDR1 SEHNR and CDR2 FQNEAQ (reference sequence). The CDR3 totals 13 residues. The CDR3 protein is CASSSGQGSPLHF. The CDR3 nucleotides are TGTGCCAGCAGCTCTGGACAGGGGTCACCCCTCCACTTT.

This clonotype was seen a few times. The V gene is TRBV19, the J gene TRBJ2-1, with D maybe TRBD2 (5 bases). Germline values: CDR1 LNHDA, CDR2 SQIVND (reference sequence). The CDR3 sequence is 15 residues long. V was shortened by 8 bases and J by 2 bases, with 16 bases between the two germline ends. The CDR3 coding sequence is TGTGCCAGTTCTGAAAGCGGCTCTCCCTACAATGAGCAGTTCTTC. Its protein product is CASSESGSPYNEQFF.

With regard to this clonotype: One end of the junction is discordant with germline, which a read error may explain. This chain joins TRBV3-1 and TRBJ2-1, with 11 bases that match TRBD2. Looked up from germline, CDR1 is LGHDT and CDR2 is YNNKEL (reference sequence). CDR3 length equals 13 residues. In DNA form, the CDR3 reads TGTGCCAGCAGCCAAGGGTTAGCGGGAGGGTGGGTCTTC. Translating it yields CASSQGLAGGWVF.

This clonotype was seen ten or more times. The genes are TRBV12-3 or TRBV12-4 and TRBJ2-5, with a possible D match to TRBD1 (6 bases). The CDR3 extends over 13 amino acids. The V end lost 6 bases, the J end lost 1 base, and 9 bases lay between the germline ends. CDR3 nucleotides: TGTGCCAGCAGGACAGGAGTCCAAGAGACCCAGTACTTC. Protein product: CASRTGVQETQYF.